These 32 T cell receptor beta chains originate from one sample sequenced in a study of PD-L1 blockade in urothelial cancer. The data were produced by immunoSEQ multiplex PCR, yet TCRdb's version contains in-frame clones alone and is incomplete. This table holds around 40,000 clones, about 89% found once. Specimen: PBMCs, collected around atezolizumab (anti-PD-L1) treatment. The origin of the receptors is a man aged 55 to 70 with urothelial cancer.

The chain has TRBV6-1 and TRBJ1-4; 8 nucleotides align to TRBD1. Looked up from germline, CDR1 is MNHNS and CDR2 is SASEGT. The V segment lost 2 bases and the J segment 6 bases; nucleotides outside the gene matches: 11. The CDR3 is 17 residues long. CDR3 protein: CASSEWGRTGTDEKLFF. CDR3 DNA: TGTGCCAGCAGTGAATGGGGGCGGACAGGGACGGATGAAAAACTGTTTTTT.

The V gene is TRBV27, the J gene TRBJ1-2; D not resolved. The germline V gene has CDR1 MNHEY and CDR2 SMNVEV (reference sequence). V lost 9 bases, J lost 0 bases, and 11 bases lay in between. The CDR3 runs to 13 residues. CDR3 DNA sequence: TGTGCCAGTCGGAGCTATACTAACTATGGCTACACCTTC. Its protein is CASRSYTNYGYTF.

The chain uses TRBV19 and TRBJ1-2; 8 bases match TRBD1. V dropped 1 base and J dropped 4; count of bases not matched to a gene: 5. Germline CDR1 and CDR2: LNHDA and SQIVND (reference sequence). The CDR3 extends over 15 amino acids. The chain's CDR3 is CASSIAGGLGYGYTF. Written as DNA, the CDR3 is TGTGCCAGTAGTATAGCAGGGGGCTTGGGCTATGGCTACACCTTC.

This rearrangement joins TRBV11-2 to TRBJ1-1; D not certain. Germline CDR1 and CDR2: SGHAT and FQNNGV. V shed 1 base and J shed 0 bases, with 9 bases lying between them. The CDR3 spans 15 residues. In nucleotides, the CDR3 is TGTGCCAGCAGCTTAGGGGCCCGGATGAACACTGAAGCTTTCTTT. The encoded protein is CASSLGARMNTEAFF.

The chain is built from TRBV28 and TRBJ2-3, with TRBD2 matching over 7 bases. V was pared by 11 bases and J by 8 bases, with 13 bases of the junction left unmatched. This CDR3 has 13 amino acids. Germline loops: CDR1 MDHEN, CDR2 SYDVKM. The CDR3 DNA sequence: TGTGCCTCTAGGGCTAGCGGTACCGGTACGCAGTATTTT. Protein product: CASRASGTGTQYF.

This CDR3 is CASSQDETAGNTIYF. CDR3 in DNA: TGCGCCAGCAGCCAAGATGAAACAGCTGGAAACACCATATATTTT. V is TRBV4-3 and J is TRBJ1-3; D gene uncertain. The germline gives CDR1 LGHNA, CDR2 YSLEER. The CDR3 covers 15 residues. Trimming stripped 0 bases from V and 2 bases from J, with 8 bases between.

The chain carries TRBV5-1 and TRBJ2-7, with a weak D call TRBD1 (6 bases). The V gene lost 4 bases and the J gene lost 3 bases, with 20 bases spanning the gap. CDR3 size: 16 residues. Germline values: CDR1 SGHRS, CDR2 YFSETQ. The CDR3 nucleotides are TGCGCCAGCAGCGAGATGGCGCTTACAGGGTTCTACGAGCAGTACTTC. This gives the protein CASSEMALTGFYEQYF.

The chain links TRBV7-9 to TRBJ1-3; D is unclear. The CDR3 runs to 13 residues. Germline CDR1 and CDR2: SEHNR and FQNEAQ (reference sequence). Deletions cut 1 base from V and 4 bases from J, with 5 bases between. The CDR3 spells CASSLGAGNTIYF. Written as DNA, the CDR3 is TGTGCCAGCAGCTTAGGAGCAGGAAACACCATATATTTT.

The chain uses TRBV29-1 and TRBJ2-5, with TRBD2 matching 11 bases. The V gene's germline CDR1 is SQVTM and CDR2 ANQGSEA. The CDR3 extends over 13 amino acids. J gave up 5 bases and V 7 bases, and 6 bases lay outside the gene matches. CDR3 sequence: CSAETSGEETQYF. CDR3 sequence (DNA): TGCAGCGCAGAGACTAGCGGGGAGGAGACCCAGTACTTC.

The genes are TRBV2 and TRBJ2-7; 7 nucleotides align to TRBD1. Trimming cost V 4 bases and J 6 bases; bases outside gene matches: 9. The CDR3 runs 14 residues. Germline-derived CDR1 and CDR2 are SNHLY and FYNNEI. The CDR3 sequence: CASSVVQGNPEQYF. Here the CDR3 DNA reads TGTGCCAGCAGTGTAGTACAGGGGAACCCCGAGCAGTACTTC.

For the CDR3, the DNA is TGTGCCAGCAGTTACGGACAGTTAAACACTGAAGCTTTCTTT. Encoded protein: CASSYGQLNTEAFF. The chain uses TRBV2 and TRBJ1-1, with D perhaps TRBD1 (6 bases). The CDR3 runs 14 residues. Trimming cost V 5 bases and J 2 bases, with 12 bases left between them. Per germline, CDR1 SNHLY and CDR2 FYNNEI.

This rearrangement joins TRBV10-3 to TRBJ2-7; D unresolved. Germline CDR1 reads ENHRY; CDR2 reads SYGVKD. The CDR3 length is 13 residues. The V and J ends lost 0 bases and 1 base respectively, with 4 bases between them. In nucleotides, the CDR3 is TGTGCCATCAGTGAGTCACAGTCCTACGAGCAGTACTTC. This sequence encodes CAISESQSYEQYF.

The CDR3 nucleotides read TGTGCCAGCAGTTTAGCGGGGGGGCCCGGGAATGAGCAGTTCTTC. Translation gives CASSLAGGPGNEQFF. This chain uses TRBV27 with TRBJ2-1, with 9 bases that match TRBD2. J was trimmed by 7 bases and V by 2 bases; bases with no gene match: 6. This CDR3 region has 15 residues. Germline CDR1 MNHEY, CDR2 SMNVEV (reference sequence).

Only one count was recorded for this clone. The V gene is TRBV29-1, the J gene TRBJ2-5, with D possibly TRBD2 on 6 matching bases. This CDR3 has 13 residues. From germline, CDR1 is SQVTM and CDR2 ANQGSEA. Trimming took off 7 bases at V and 4 bases at J, with 16 bases between the two ends. The CDR3 DNA is TGCAGCGCTGGGACTGCCGTTCGAGAGACCCAGTACTTC. Translation gives CSAGTAVRETQYF.

This clone was seen just once. This chain uses TRBV19 with TRBJ1-2, with 8 bases lining up with TRBD1. The J segment lost 7 bases and the V segment lost 1 base, leaving 5 bases of the junction unmatched. Looked up from germline, CDR1 is LNHDA and CDR2 is SQIVND (reference sequence). This CDR3 is 14 amino acids long. For the CDR3, the DNA is TGTGCCAGTAGTATAGGTCCAGGGGGCGTTGGCTACACCTTC. Amino acid sequence: CASSIGPGGVGYTF.

The sample holds one count of this clone. The gene calls are TRBV2 and TRBJ2-5; a weak D match, TRBD1 (5 bases). CDR3 length: 14 amino acids. V lost 3 bases and J lost 1, with 9 bases in between. The germline gives CDR1 SNHLY, CDR2 FYNNEI. DNA for the CDR3: TGTGCCAGCAGTGAGAGACAGTCCCAAGAGACCCAGTACTTC. Translation: CASSERQSQETQYF. Full variable domain (missing parts from reference TRBV2 and TRBJ2-5): EPEVTQTPSHQVTQMGQEVILRCVPISNHLYFYWYRQILGQKVEFLVSFYNNEISEKSEIFDDQFSVERPDGSNFTLKIRSTKLEDSAMYFCASSERQSQETQYFGPGTRLLVL.

The rearrangement joins TRBV14 to TRBJ2-3; tentatively, D is TRBD2 (6 bases). Deletions cut 4 bases from V and 2 bases from J, with 10 bases between. Germline V gene sequence: CDR1 SGHDN, CDR2 FVKESK. This CDR3 spans 14 amino acids. The CDR3 here is CASSRDSVTDTQYF. The CDR3, as DNA: TGTGCCAGCAGCCGGGACTCCGTCACAGATACGCAGTATTTT.

The genes are TRBV5-1 and TRBJ1-1; 10 bases line up with TRBD1. This CDR3 region has 19 residues. Germline assignment: CDR1 SGHRS and CDR2 YFSETQ. V lost 4 bases to trimming and J lost 2 bases; unmatched junction nucleotides: 17. DNA of the CDR3: TGCGCCAGCAGCCCAGACCCCGGGACAGGGGAGTTTATCAACACTGAAGCTTTCTTT. Its protein product is CASSPDPGTGEFINTEAFF.

The chain has TRBV6-5 and TRBJ1-1; 10 bases align to TRBD1. Looked up from germline, CDR1 is MNHEY and CDR2 is SVGAGI. The CDR3 consists of 15 residues. J gave up 4 bases and V 5 bases, and 7 bases lay outside the gene matches. CDR3 sequence (DNA): TGTGCCAGCAGTACTGGACAGGGGGGGGGCACTGAAGCTTTCTTT. This translates into CASSTGQGGGTEAFF.

The CDR3 DNA reads TGTGCCAGCAGTCCGGACTTTTACGAGCAGTACTTC. Translating it yields CASSPDFYEQYF. The chain has TRBV5-4 and TRBJ2-5; TRBD2 is a possible D gene (5 bases). The DNA end is more similar to TRBJ2-7, so the J call may be wrong. The CDR3 is 12 amino acids. The germline V gene has CDR1 SGHNT and CDR2 YYREEE (reference sequence).

The chain joins TRBV6-1 to TRBJ1-4; 9 bases are shared with TRBD1. The CDR3 is made up of 15 amino acids. The junction had 4 bases not matched to a gene; V was cut back by 3 bases and J by 5 bases. The germline gives CDR1 MNHNS, CDR2 SASEGT. The CDR3, as DNA: TGTGCCAGCAGTGACACCGGGACAGGGAATGAAAAACTGTTTTTT. Translation: CASSDTGTGNEKLFF.

The CDR3 protein is CASSPTLAGTYEQYF. CDR3 nucleotides: TGCGCCAGCAGCCCCACACTAGCGGGGACCTACGAGCAGTACTTC. The rearrangement uses TRBV4-1 and TRBJ2-7; 10 nucleotides agree with TRBD2. The CDR3 sequence is 15 residues long. The germline V gene has CDR1 MGHRA and CDR2 YSYEKL. V lost 4 bases, J lost 2 bases, and 5 bases stayed unmatched.

The chain couples TRBV19 to TRBJ2-5, with D maybe TRBD1 (6 bases). From germline, CDR1 is LNHDA and CDR2 SQIVND (reference sequence). V was pared by 2 bases and J by 3 bases, with 10 bases between. The CDR3 is made up of 14 amino acids. The chain's CDR3 is CASSITGPKETQYF. The CDR3 bases are TGTGCCAGTAGTATAACAGGGCCAAAAGAGACCCAGTACTTC.

The chain links TRBV5-1 to TRBJ2-1; 14 bases agree with TRBD2. CDR1 and CDR2 (germline): SGHRS, YFSETQ. V shed 0 bases, J shed 9 bases, and the junction held 17 bases outside the gene matches. CDR3 length: 20 residues. The CDR3 is CASSLVVRSTSGRAGVEQFF. The CDR3 DNA reads as TGCGCCAGCAGCTTGGTGGTGCGATCGACTAGCGGGAGGGCCGGGGTTGAGCAGTTCTTC. The full variable domain, with the rest looked up from reference TRBV5-1 and TRBJ2-1, is KAGVTQTPRYLIKTRGQQVTLSCSPISGHRSVSWYQQTPGQGLQFLFEYFSETQRNKGNFPGRFSGRQFSNSRSEMNVSTLELGDSALYLCASSLVVRSTSGRAGVEQFFGPGTRLTVL.

The chain combines TRBV11-2 with TRBJ2-7, with 15 positions matching TRBD2. The CDR3 contains 18 residues. In germline, CDR1 is SGHAT, CDR2 FQNNGV. J was trimmed by 3 bases and V by 4 bases; bases with no gene match: 10. The CDR3 sequence is CASSSGLAGGPRRYEQYF. For the CDR3, the DNA is TGTGCCAGCAGCTCGGGACTAGCGGGAGGCCCCAGGCGCTACGAGCAGTACTTC.

The chain uses TRBV19 and TRBJ1-1, with D possibly matching TRBD1 (6 bases). Between the trimmed V and J ends, which lost 3 bases and 4 bases, there was a span of 12 bases. CDR1 and CDR2 from the germline V gene are LNHDA and SQIVND (reference sequence). The CDR3 contains 14 residues. This CDR3 is CASSIDRGSTEAFF. CDR3 nucleotides: TGTGCCAGTAGTATCGATAGGGGGAGCACTGAAGCTTTCTTT.

This chain links TRBV2 with TRBJ2-3; 7 bases line up with TRBD2. This CDR3 contains 12 residues. From germline, CDR1 is SNHLY and CDR2 FYNNEI. The V gene end was trimmed by 6 bases and the J gene end by 5 bases; junction bases not matched to a gene: 2. CDR3 sequence (DNA): TGTGCCAGCAGGGGAGGGGTAGATACGCAGTATTTT. It codes for CASRGGVDTQYF. Supplemented by reference TRBV2 and TRBJ2-3, the full variable domain reads EPEVTQTPSHQVTQMGQEVILRCVPISNHLYFYWYRQILGQKVEFLVSFYNNEISEKSEIFDDQFSVERPDGSNFTLKIRSTKLEDSAMYFCASRGGVDTQYFGPGTRLTVL.

The chain has TRBV20-1 and TRBJ2-7; D gene uncertain. Per germline, CDR1 DFQATT and CDR2 SNEGSKA (reference sequence). V was shortened by 3 bases and J by 6 bases, with 6 bases between the two germline ends. The CDR3 sequence is 10 residues long. The CDR3 region is CSARALEQYF. DNA of the CDR3: TGCAGTGCTAGGGCTCTCGAGCAGTACTTC.

The chain has TRBV5-1 and TRBJ2-7; TRBD1 matches at 10 bases. V lost 5 bases and J lost 4; bases outside the gene matches: 12. The germline CDR1 and CDR2 sequences are SGHRS and YFSETQ. The CDR3 is 16 residues long. The CDR3 sequence is CASSDYRDRGAYEQYF. CDR3 nucleotides: TGCGCCAGCAGTGACTACAGGGACAGGGGTGCGTACGAGCAGTACTTC.

The chain links TRBV5-1 to TRBJ2-6, with D possibly being TRBD2 (6 bases). Looked up from germline, CDR1 is SGHRS and CDR2 is YFSETQ. This CDR3 is 16 amino acids long. Trimming removed 3 bases at V and 2 bases at J, with 12 bases between. DNA of the CDR3: TGCGCCAGCAGCTGGGGGGACCGGACTGGGGCCAACGTCCTGACTTTC. Translation gives CASSWGDRTGANVLTF. The full variable domain, in which reference TRBV5-1 and TRBJ2-6 provide the parts outside the CDR3, is KAGVTQTPRYLIKTRGQQVTLSCSPISGHRSVSWYQQTPGQGLQFLFEYFSETQRNKGNFPGRFSGRQFSNSRSEMNVSTLELGDSALYLCASSWGDRTGANVLTFGAGSRLTVL.

This chain uses TRBV4-2 with TRBJ2-2; D is uncertain. The V and J ends lost 0 bases and 4 bases respectively, with 9 bases between them. Looked up from germline, CDR1 is LGHNA and CDR2 is YNFKEQ. The CDR3 covers 15 residues. The CDR3 region has the DNA TGTGCCAGCAGCCAAGACCCTAGATCCACCGGGGAGCTGTTTTTT. Translated, it gives CASSQDPRSTGELFF.

The chain carries TRBV6-6 and TRBJ1-5; 9 bases match TRBD1. V lost 11 bases, J lost 6 bases, and 11 bases stayed unmatched. The CDR3 is made up of 14 amino acids. In germline, CDR1 is MNHNY, CDR2 SVGAGI (reference sequence). CDR3 nucleotide sequence: TGTGCCGGGAACCACAGGGGGCTCGGTCAGCCCCAGCATTTT. Translation gives CAGNHRGLGQPQHF.